This T cell receptor beta chain was profiled in a study of control samples from healthy donors and cancer patients. The ends lost 5 bases at V and 3 bases at J; junction bases unmatched: 6. The CDR3 consists of 15 residues. Germline-derived CDR1 and CDR2 are SGHTA and FQGTGA. Sequencing was performed with immunoSEQ multiplex PCR; in TCRdb, only in-frame clones are kept and a portion is missing. The sample yields tens of thousands of clones, about 88% seen once. Sequencing was carried out using PBMCs. The chain carries TRBV7-3 and TRBJ2-2; 7 nucleotides line up with TRBD1. The receptor was isolated from a woman in her 50s with colorectal cancer. CDR3 residues: CASSPGQRYTGELFF. In DNA form, the CDR3 reads TGTGCCAGCAGCCCGGGACAGAGGTACACCGGGGAGCTGTTTTTT. Full variable domain (missing parts from reference TRBV7-3 and TRBJ2-2): GAGVSQTPSNKVTEKGKYVELRCDPISGHTALYWYRQSLGQGPEFLIYFQGTGAADDSGLPNDRFFAVRPEGSVSTLKIQRTERGDSAVYLCASSPGQRYTGELFFGEGSRLTVL.